This TCR beta chain is from a study of OX40 agonist ivuxolimab in advanced cancers. Study in general: In this cohort, patients received ivuxolimab, an agonistic anti-OX40 (CD134) antibody.

This clone was seen once. V dropped 2 bases and J dropped 3 bases, with 5 bases sitting between them. The CDR3 length is 14 residues. Germline V gene sequence: CDR1 MNHEY, CDR2 SVGAGI. The method was immunoSEQ multiplex PCR; TCRdb's version includes in-frame clones alone and lacks a portion of them. Of 70,000 to 95,000 clones in the sample, roughly 91% were seen once. This sequence was found in an adult with an advanced solid tumor such as melanoma, head and neck, liver or kidney cancer. The chain recombines TRBV6-5 with TRBJ1-6; D is ambiguous. Sample: CD4+ or CD8+ T cells sorted from blood, taken in a trial of the OX40 agonist ivuxolimab. This chain's CDR3 is CASSYGHYNSPLHF. The CDR3 DNA reads as TGTGCCAGCAGTTACGGTCACTATAATTCACCCCTCCACTTT.